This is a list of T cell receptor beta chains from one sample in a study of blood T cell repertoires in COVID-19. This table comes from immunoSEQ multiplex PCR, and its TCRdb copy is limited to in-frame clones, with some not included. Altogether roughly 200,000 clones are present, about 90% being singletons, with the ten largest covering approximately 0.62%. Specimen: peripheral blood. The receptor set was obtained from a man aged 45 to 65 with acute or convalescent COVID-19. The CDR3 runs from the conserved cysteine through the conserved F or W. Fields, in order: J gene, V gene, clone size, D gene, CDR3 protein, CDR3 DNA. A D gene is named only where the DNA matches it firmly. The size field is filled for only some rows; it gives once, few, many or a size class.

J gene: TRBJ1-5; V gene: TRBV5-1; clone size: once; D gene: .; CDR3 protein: CASSRDGGGEQPQHF; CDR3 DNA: TGCGCCAGCAGCCGGGACGGGGGAGGTGAACAGCCCCAGCATTTT
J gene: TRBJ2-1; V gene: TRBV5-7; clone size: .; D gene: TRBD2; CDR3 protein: CASSCWIWREGNNEQFF; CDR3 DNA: TGTGCCAGCAGCTGCTGGATCTGGCGGGAGGGAAACAATGAGCAGTTCTTC
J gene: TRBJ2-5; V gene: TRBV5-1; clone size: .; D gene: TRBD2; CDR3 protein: CASSSGLVLRTQYF; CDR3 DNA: TGCGCCAGCAGCTCCGGACTAGTTCTGCGGACCCAGTACTTC
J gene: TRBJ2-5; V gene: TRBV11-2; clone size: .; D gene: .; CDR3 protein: CASSLYWNRRTQETQYF; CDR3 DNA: TGTGCCAGCAGCTTATATTGGAACAGGCGCACCCAAGAGACCCAGTACTTC
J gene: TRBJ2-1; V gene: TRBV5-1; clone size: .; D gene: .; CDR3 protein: CASSLGQSYNEQFF; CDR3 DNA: TGCGCCAGCAGCTTGGGACAGTCCTACAATGAGCAGTTCTTC
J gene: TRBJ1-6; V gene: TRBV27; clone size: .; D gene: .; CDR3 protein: CASSLGPPDSPLHF; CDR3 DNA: TGTGCCAGCAGTTTGGGGCCCCCGGACTCACCCCTCCACTTT
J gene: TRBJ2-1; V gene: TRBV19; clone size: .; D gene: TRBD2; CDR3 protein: CASSALLAGGIYNEQFF; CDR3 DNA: TGTGCCAGTAGTGCGCTGCTAGCGGGGGGGATATACAATGAGCAGTTCTTC
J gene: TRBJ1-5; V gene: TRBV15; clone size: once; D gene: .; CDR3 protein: CATSRTTGANQPQHF; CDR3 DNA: TGTGCCACCAGCAGAACTACAGGTGCAAATCAGCCCCAGCATTTT
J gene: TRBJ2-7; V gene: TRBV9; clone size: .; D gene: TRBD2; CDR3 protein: CASSPVGAGVYEQYF; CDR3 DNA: TGTGCCAGCAGCCCTGTCGGAGCGGGAGTCTACGAGCAGTACTTC
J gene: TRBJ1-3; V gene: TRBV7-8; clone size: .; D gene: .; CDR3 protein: CASSLGGEGNTIYF; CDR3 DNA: TGTGCCAGCAGCTTAGGCGGCGAAGGAAACACCATATATTTT
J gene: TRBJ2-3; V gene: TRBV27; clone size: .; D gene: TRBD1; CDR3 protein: CASSPRQGLADTQYF; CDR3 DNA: TGTGCCAGCAGTCCAAGACAGGGCTTGGCAGATACGCAGTATTTT
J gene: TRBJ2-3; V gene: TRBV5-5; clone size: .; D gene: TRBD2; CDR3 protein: CASSKTTSGITDTQYF; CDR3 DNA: TGTGCCAGCAGCAAGACGACTAGCGGAATCACAGATACGCAGTATTTT
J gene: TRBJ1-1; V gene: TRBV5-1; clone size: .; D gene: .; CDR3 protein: CASSLAGGYTEAFF; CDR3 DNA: TGCGCCAGCAGCTTGGCAGGAGGATACACTGAAGCTTTCTTT
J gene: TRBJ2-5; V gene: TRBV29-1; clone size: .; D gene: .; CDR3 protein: CSVERRDRSYQETQYF; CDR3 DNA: TGCAGCGTTGAGAGGAGGGACCGTTCTTACCAAGAGACCCAGTACTTC
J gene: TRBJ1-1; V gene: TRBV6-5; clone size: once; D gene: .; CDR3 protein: CASSPGFTEAFF; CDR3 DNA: TGTGCCAGCAGCCCAGGGTTCACTGAAGCTTTCTTT
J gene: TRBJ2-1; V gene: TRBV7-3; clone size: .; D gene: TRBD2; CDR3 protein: CASSASGLEHEQFF; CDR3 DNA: TGTGCCAGCAGCGCCTCGGGACTAGAACATGAGCAGTTCTTC
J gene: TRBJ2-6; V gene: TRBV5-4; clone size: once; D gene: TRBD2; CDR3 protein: CASSLLAGGPGANVLTF; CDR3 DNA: TGTGCCAGCAGCTTGTTAGCGGGGGGGCCTGGGGCCAACGTCCTGACTTTC
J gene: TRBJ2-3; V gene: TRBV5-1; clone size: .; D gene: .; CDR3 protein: CASRPSGSGTDTQYF; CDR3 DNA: TGCGCCAGCAGACCCAGTGGTAGCGGCACAGATACGCAGTATTTT
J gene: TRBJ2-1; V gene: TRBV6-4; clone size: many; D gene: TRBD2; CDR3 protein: CASSGGGPSAREQFF; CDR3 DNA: TGTGCCAGCAGTGGCGGGGGACCGAGCGCCAGAGAGCAGTTCTTC
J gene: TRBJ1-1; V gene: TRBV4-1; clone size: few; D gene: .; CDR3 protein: CASSPLRNTEAFF; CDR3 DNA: TGCGCCAGCAGCCCGCTAAGGAACACTGAAGCTTTCTTT
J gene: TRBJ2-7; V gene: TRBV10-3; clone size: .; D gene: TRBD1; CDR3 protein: CAISEPFDRGNSYEQYF; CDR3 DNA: TGTGCCATCAGTGAGCCCTTTGACAGGGGAAACTCCTACGAGCAGTACTTC
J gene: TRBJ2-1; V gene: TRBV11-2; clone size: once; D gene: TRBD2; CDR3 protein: CASSFKAGTYNEQFF; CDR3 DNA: TGTGCCAGCAGCTTCAAAGCGGGAACCTACAATGAGCAGTTCTTC
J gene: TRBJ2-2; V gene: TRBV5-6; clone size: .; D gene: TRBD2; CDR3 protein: CASSATRLAGGRTGELFF; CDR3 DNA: TGTGCCAGCAGCGCGACCCGACTAGCGGGAGGTCGGACCGGGGAGCTGTTTTTT
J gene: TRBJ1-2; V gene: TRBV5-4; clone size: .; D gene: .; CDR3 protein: CASSLDPGTRNYGYTF; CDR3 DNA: TGTGCCAGCAGCTTGGATCCCGGGACACGTAACTATGGCTACACCTTC
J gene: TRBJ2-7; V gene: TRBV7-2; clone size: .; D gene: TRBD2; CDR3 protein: CASSLATSGSRYEQYF; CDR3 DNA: TGTGCCAGCAGCTTAGCCACTAGCGGGAGTCGGTACGAGCAGTACTTC
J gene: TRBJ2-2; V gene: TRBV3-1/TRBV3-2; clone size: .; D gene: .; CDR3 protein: CASSQDTDRRELFF; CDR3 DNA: TGTGCCAGCAGCCAAGATACAGACCGCAGGGAGCTGTTTTTT
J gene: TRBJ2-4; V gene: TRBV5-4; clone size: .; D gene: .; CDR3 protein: CASSLGGPQNIQYF; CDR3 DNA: TGTGCCAGCAGCTTGGGAGGGCCGCAAAACATTCAGTACTTC
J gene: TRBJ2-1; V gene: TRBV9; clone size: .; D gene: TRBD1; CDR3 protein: CASSEHPPGTGVYNEQFF; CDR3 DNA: TGTGCCAGCAGCGAACATCCACCGGGGACAGGGGTATACAATGAGCAGTTCTTC
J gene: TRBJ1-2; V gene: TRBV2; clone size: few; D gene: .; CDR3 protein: CASSERGSSYGYTF; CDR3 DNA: TGTGCCAGCAGTGAAAGGGGCAGTTCCTATGGCTACACCTTC
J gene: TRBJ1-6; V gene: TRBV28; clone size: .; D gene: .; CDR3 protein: CASTQKNSPLHF; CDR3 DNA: TGTGCCAGCACACAGAAAAATTCACCCCTCCACTTT
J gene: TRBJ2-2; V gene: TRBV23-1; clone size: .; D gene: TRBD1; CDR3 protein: CASSHPDRVGTGELFF; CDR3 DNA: TGCGCCAGCAGTCACCCGGACAGGGTCGGAACCGGGGAGCTGTTTTTT
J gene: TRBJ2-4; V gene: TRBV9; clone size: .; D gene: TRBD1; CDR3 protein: CASSPTGGLAKNIQYF; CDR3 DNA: TGTGCCAGCAGCCCAACAGGGGGCTTAGCCAAAAACATTCAGTACTTC
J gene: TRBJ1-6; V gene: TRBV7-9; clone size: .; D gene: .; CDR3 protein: CASSLDSGGEPLHF; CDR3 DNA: TGTGCCAGCAGCCTCGACAGTGGGGGGGAGCCCCTCCACTTT
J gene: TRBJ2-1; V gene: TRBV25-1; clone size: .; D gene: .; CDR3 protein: CASSLRGFGGNNEQFF; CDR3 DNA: TGTGCCAGCAGTTTACGGGGTTTCGGGGGTAATAATGAGCAGTTCTTC
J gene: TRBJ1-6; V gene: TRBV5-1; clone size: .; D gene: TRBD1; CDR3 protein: CASRAGQGEPLHF; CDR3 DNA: TGCGCCAGCAGAGCGGGACAGGGGGAACCCCTCCACTTT
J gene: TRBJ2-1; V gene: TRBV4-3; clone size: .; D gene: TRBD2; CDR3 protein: CASSQEFGGGANEQFF; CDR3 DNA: TGCGCCAGCAGCCAAGAATTCGGCGGGGGGGCCAATGAGCAGTTCTTC
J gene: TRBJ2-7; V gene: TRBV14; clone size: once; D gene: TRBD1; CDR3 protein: CASSPVRDRTSKQYF; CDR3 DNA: TGTGCCAGCAGCCCCGTCCGGGACAGGACGTCCAAGCAGTACTTC
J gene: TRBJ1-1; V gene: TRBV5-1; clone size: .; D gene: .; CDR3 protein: CASSLAGMNTEAFF; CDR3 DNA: TGCGCCAGCAGCTTGGCAGGGATGAACACTGAAGCTTTCTTT
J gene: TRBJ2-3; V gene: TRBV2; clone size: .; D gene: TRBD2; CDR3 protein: CASKREGPDSSQYF; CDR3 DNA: TGTGCCAGCAAGCGGGAGGGCCCAGATAGTTCGCAGTATTTT
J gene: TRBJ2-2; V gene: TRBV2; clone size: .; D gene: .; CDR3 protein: CASRGGGGNTGELFF; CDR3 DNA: TGTGCCAGCAGGGGGGGAGGGGGGAACACCGGGGAGCTGTTTTTT
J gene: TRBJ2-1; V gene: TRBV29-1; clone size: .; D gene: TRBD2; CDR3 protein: CSTKGLAGNEQFF; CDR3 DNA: TGCAGCACGAAAGGACTAGCTGGGAATGAGCAGTTCTTC
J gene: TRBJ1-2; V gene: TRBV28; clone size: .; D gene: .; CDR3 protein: CASSLSGYDYGYTF; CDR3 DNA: TGTGCCAGCAGTTTATCAGGGTACGACTATGGCTACACCTTC
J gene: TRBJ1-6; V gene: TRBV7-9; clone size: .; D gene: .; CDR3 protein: CASSPRAGEYSPLHF; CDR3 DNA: TGTGCCAGCAGCCCCAGAGCCGGAGAGTATTCACCCCTCCACTTT
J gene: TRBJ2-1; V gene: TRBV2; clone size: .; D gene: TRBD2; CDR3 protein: CARAGGVYNEQFF; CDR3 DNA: TGTGCCCGCGCGGGGGGGGTCTACAATGAGCAGTTCTTC
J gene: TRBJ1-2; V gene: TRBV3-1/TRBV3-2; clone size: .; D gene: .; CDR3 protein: CASRPTGTPNYGYTF; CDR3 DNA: TGTGCCAGCAGACCAACCGGGACACCTAACTATGGCTACACCTTC
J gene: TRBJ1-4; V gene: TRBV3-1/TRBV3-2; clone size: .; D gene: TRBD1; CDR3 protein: CASSDPGQGEKLFF; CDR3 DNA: TGTGCCAGCAGCGATCCTGGACAGGGAGAAAAACTGTTTTTT
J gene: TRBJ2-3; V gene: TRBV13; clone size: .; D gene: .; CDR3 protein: CASSFAGTRTDTQYF; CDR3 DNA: TGTGCCAGCAGCTTTGCCGGGACACGCACAGATACGCAGTATTTT
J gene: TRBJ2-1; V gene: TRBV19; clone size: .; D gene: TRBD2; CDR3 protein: CASSVGLAGVNEQFF; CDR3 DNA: TGTGCCAGTAGTGTGGGACTAGCGGGAGTCAATGAGCAGTTCTTC
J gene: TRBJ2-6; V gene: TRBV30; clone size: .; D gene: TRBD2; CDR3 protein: CAWRGRAGISAGANVLTF; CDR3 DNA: TGTGCCTGGAGGGGGAGGGCAGGGATTTCGGCTGGGGCCAACGTCCTGACTTTC
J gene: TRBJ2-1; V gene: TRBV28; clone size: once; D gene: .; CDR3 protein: CASSSGIFRWDEQFF; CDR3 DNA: TGTGCCAGCAGTTCAGGGATTTTCCGGTGGGATGAGCAGTTCTTC
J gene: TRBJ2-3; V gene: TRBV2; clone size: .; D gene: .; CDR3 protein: CASSEVGLRTDTQYF; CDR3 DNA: TGTGCCAGCAGTGAAGTCGGGTTACGCACAGATACGCAGTATTTT
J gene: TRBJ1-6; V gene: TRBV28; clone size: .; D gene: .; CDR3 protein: CASSLYASGHNSPLHF; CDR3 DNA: TGTGCCAGCAGTTTATATGCCTCCGGTCATAATTCACCCCTCCACTTT
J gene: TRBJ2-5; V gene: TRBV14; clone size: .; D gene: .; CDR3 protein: CASSQDRQGSMRETQYF; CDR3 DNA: TGTGCCAGCAGCCAAGATCGTCAGGGGTCAATGAGAGAGACCCAGTACTTC